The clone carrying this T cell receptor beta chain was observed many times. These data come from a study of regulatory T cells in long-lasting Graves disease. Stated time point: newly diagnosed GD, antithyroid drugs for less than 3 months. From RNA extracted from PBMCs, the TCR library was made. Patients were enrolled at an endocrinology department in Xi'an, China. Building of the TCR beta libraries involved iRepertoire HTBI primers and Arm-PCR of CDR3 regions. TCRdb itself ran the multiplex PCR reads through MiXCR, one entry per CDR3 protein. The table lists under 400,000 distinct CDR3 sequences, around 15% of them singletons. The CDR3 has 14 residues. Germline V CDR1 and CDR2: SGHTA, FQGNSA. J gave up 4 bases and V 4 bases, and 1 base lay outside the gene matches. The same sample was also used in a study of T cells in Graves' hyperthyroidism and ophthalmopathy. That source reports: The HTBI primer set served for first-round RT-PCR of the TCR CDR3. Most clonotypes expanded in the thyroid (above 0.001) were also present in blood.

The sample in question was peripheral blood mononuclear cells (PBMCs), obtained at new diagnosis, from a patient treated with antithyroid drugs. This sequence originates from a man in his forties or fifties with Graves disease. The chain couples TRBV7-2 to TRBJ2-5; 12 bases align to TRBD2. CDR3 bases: TGTGCCAGCAGCTCACTAGCGGGGGGAGAGACCCAGTACTTC. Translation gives CASSSLAGGETQYF.